The rows below give T cell receptor beta chains drawn from one sample of a study of blood T cell repertoires in COVID-19. This table comes from immunoSEQ multiplex PCR, and its TCRdb copy is limited to in-frame clones, with some not included. The table has some 300,000 clones, 88% seen once; the top ten hold just under 7%. Sequencing input: peripheral blood. These receptors all come from a young woman who had recovered from COVID-19. The CDR3 runs from the conserved cysteine through the conserved F or W.

V,J,CDR3
TRBV27,TRBJ1-1,CASSSGGAGLDTEAFF
TRBV27,TRBJ2-5,CASSKIEGGSGETQYF
TRBV19,TRBJ1-5,CASSSGGSNQPQHF
TRBV27,TRBJ2-7,CASSLGLAGSSYEQYF
TRBV11-2,TRBJ1-1,CASSLGGSSEAFF
TRBV4-2,TRBJ2-3,CASSQAPSGGSTDTQYF
TRBV2,TRBJ2-1,CASAGDTYNEQFF
TRBV7-2,TRBJ2-5,CASSSTLRETQYF
TRBV7-2,TRBJ2-7,CASSLKALAEIAYEQYF
TRBV4-1,TRBJ2-7,CASSQGQGLYF
TRBV9,TRBJ1-2,CASSVTGLNYGYTF
TRBV3-1/TRBV3-2,TRBJ1-4,CASSQDSGSTNEKLFF
TRBV29-1,TRBJ1-2,CSVKGQGDGGYTF
TRBV5-1,TRBJ2-7,CASSLSGQGTEQYF
TRBV3-1/TRBV3-2,TRBJ2-7,CASSPGQFYEQYF
TRBV5-1,TRBJ1-4,CASSLPGLGEKLFF
TRBV5-4,TRBJ1-1,CASSLGTGVGTEAFF
TRBV2,TRBJ2-5,CASNVPGQETQYF
TRBV4-3,TRBJ2-7,CASSQDTGRVYEQYF
TRBV30,TRBJ2-2,CAWSYNTGELFF
TRBV7-9,TRBJ2-7,CASSWGDSEQYF
TRBV5-1,TRBJ1-3,CASSLGVEAGGNTIYF
TRBV19,TRBJ1-1,CASSMIGGMNTEAFF
TRBV5-1,TRBJ2-5,CASRWTSGGAFGETQYF
TRBV28,TRBJ1-1,CASSTKQSMNTEAFF
TRBV4-3,TRBJ1-3,CASSRGDRDPGNTIYF
TRBV9,TRBJ1-1,CASSVAQNTEAFF
TRBV9,TRBJ1-5,CASSVGPHGQLNQPQHF
TRBV5-6,TRBJ1-4,CASSPFPGVRTNEKLFF
TRBV27,TRBJ1-2,CASTSRQGIGYTF
TRBV28,TRBJ1-5,CASTQGTGEKPQHF
TRBV7-9,TRBJ1-5,CASSLVRGQPQHF
TRBV18,TRBJ1-6,CASSPTGSAIGTPLHF
TRBV6-2/TRBV6-3,TRBJ1-5,CASSFSHQTGGSNQPQHF
TRBV11-3,TRBJ2-7,CASSLDGRNYEQYF
TRBV27,TRBJ2-2,CASSLSWNSDRDAGELFF
TRBV6-5,TRBJ2-6,CASRKGEAGANVLTF